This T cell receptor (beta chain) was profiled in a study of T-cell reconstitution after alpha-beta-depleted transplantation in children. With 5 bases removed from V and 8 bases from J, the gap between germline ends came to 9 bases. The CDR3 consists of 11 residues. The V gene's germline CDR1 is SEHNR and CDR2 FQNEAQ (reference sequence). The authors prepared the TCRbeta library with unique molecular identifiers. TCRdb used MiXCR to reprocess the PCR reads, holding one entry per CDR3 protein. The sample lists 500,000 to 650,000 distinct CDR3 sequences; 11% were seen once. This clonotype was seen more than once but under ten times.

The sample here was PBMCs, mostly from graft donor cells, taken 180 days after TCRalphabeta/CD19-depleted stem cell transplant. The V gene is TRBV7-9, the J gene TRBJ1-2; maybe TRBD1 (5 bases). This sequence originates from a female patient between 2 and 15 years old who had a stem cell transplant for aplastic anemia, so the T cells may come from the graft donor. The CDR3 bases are TGTGCCAGCAGCCCCTGGGACGGCTACACCTTC. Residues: CASSPWDGYTF.